This T cell receptor beta chain was found in a study of blood T cell repertoires in COVID-19. Method: immunoSEQ multiplex PCR; TCRdb's copy keeps in-frame clones and lacks some. The sample includes about 180,000 clones, roughly 81% of them seen just once. Germline CDR1 MNHEY, CDR2 SVGEGT. V shed 4 bases and J 3 bases; nucleotides not matched to a gene: 6. The CDR3 contains 14 residues. The rearrangement joins TRBV6-2 or TRBV6-3 to TRBJ2-7; 7 bases line up with TRBD2. The sample consisted of peripheral blood. This receptor was obtained from a woman at least 80 years old with COVID-19, enrolled during active disease. The CDR3 DNA is TGTGCCAGCAGTTCCGGACTAGTGGGCTACGAGCAGTACTTC. Translation gives CASSSGLVGYEQYF.